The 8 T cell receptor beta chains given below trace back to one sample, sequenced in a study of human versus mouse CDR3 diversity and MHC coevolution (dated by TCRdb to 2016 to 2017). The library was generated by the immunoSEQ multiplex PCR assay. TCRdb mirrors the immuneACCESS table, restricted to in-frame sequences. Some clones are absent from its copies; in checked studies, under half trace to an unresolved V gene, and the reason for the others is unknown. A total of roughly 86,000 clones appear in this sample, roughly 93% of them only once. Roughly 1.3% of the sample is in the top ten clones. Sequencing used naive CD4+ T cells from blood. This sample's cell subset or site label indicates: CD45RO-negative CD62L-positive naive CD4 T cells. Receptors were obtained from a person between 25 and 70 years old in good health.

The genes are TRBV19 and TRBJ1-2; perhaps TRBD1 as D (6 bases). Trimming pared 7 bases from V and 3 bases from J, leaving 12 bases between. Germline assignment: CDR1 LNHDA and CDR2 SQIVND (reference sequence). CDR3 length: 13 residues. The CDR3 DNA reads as TGTGCCAGTAAGTCGACAGGCGACTATGGCTACACCTTC. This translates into CASKSTGDYGYTF.

CDR3 DNA: TGTGCCAGCAGCGTAGGTGGGACAGGGTACGAGCAGTACTTC. The encoded protein is CASSVGGTGYEQYF. J is TRBJ2-7 and V is TRBV9; TRBD1 matches at 9 bases. Looked up from germline, CDR1 is SGDLS and CDR2 is YYNGEE. Trimming cost V 0 bases and J 4 bases; bases outside gene matches: 2. There are 14 residues in the CDR3.

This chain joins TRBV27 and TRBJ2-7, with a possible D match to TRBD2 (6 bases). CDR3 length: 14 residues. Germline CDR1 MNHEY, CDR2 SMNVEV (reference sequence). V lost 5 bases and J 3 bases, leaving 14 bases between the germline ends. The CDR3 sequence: CASSGRGGFYEQYF. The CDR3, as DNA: TGTGCCAGCAGTGGCAGAGGAGGGTTCTACGAGCAGTACTTC.

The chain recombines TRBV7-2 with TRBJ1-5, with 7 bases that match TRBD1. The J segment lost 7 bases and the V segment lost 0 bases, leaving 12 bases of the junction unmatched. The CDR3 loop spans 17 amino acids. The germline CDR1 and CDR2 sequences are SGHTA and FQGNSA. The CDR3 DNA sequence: TGTGCCAGCAGCTTAGCGCAAGTTTTGACAGGGACCCAGCCCCAGCATTTT. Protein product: CASSLAQVLTGTQPQHF. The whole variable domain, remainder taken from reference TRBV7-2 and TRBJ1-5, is GAGVSQSPSNKVTEKGKDVELRCDPISGHTALYWYRQSLGQGLEFLIYFQGNSAPDKSGLPSDRFSAERTGGSVSTLTIQRTQQEDSAVYLCASSLAQVLTGTQPQHFGDGTRLSIL.

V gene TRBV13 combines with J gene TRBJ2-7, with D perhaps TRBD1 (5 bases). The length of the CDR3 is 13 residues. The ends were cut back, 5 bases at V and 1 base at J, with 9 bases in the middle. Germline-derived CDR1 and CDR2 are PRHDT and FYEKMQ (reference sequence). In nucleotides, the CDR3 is TGTGCCAGCAGCAAGACAGCTTCCTACGAGCAGTACTTC. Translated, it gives CASSKTASYEQYF.

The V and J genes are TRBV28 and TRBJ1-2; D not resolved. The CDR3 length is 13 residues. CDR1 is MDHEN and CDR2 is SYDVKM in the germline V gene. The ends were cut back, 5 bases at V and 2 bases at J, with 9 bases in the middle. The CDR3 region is CASSPLINYGYTF. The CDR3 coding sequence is TGTGCCAGCAGTCCCCTTATCAACTATGGCTACACCTTC.

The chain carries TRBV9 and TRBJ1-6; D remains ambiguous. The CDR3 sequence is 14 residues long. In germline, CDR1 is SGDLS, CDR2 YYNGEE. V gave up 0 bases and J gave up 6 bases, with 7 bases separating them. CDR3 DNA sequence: TGTGCCAGCAGCGTAGCTGAGGTTAATTCACCCCTCCACTTT. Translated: CASSVAEVNSPLHF.

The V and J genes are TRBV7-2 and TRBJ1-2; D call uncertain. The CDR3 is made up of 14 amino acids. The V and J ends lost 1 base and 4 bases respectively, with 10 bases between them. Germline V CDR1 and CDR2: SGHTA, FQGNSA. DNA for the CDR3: TGTGCCAGCAGCTTAGAGTGGCGGGTCTATGGCTACACCTTC. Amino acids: CASSLEWRVYGYTF.